Each of the 20 T cell receptor beta chains below was sequenced from the same sample in a study of shared T cell receptors in the human thymus. Repertoires were generated with immunoSEQ multiplex PCR, while TCRdb's copy carries only in-frame clones and drops some. Seen here are roughly 660,000 clones, over 75% observed once, and the top ten hold 0.0095% to 0.013%. The same sample was also used in a study of human thymus T cells.

Sequences were obtained from thymocytes. Receptors were obtained from a boy in the first two years of life with a congenital heart defect.

This clone was seen a few times. This chain links TRBV5-4 with TRBJ2-7; TRBD2 is a possible D gene (6 bases). CDR3 length: 16 amino acids. Deletions cut 4 bases from V and 4 bases from J, with 21 bases between. CDR1 is SGHNT and CDR2 is YYREEE in the germline V gene (reference sequence). CDR3 sequence (DNA): TGTGCCAGCAGCCCTGGGGTGGGTAGCGGCTATTACGAGCAGTACTTC. It specifies CASSPGVGSGYYEQYF.

The chain recombines TRBV20-1 with TRBJ2-3; the D is unclear. Germline CDR1 and CDR2: DFQATT and SNEGSKA (reference sequence). Trimming shortened V by 6 bases and J by 1 base, and 5 bases separated the two germline ends. This CDR3 comprises 11 residues. The CDR3 nucleotides read TGCAGTGCAGCTCGCACAGATACGCAGTATTTT. Translated, it gives CSAARTDTQYF.

The chain uses TRBV2 and TRBJ2-1, with D tentatively TRBD2 (5 bases). Germline V gene sequence: CDR1 SNHLY, CDR2 FYNNEI. The CDR3 has 14 residues. Trimming took 3 bases from V and 7 from J, leaving 13 bases between them. CDR3 coding DNA: TGTGCCAGCAGTGAGCTAGCCCCGGGTAATGAGCAGTTCTTC. Protein sequence: CASSELAPGNEQFF.

The chain recombines TRBV5-4 with TRBJ1-2, with 9 bases that match TRBD1. This CDR3 is built from 14 residues. Germline V lookup: CDR1 SGHNT, CDR2 YYREEE (reference sequence). V lost 4 bases to trimming and J lost 6 bases; unmatched junction nucleotides: 7. CDR3 sequence: CASSHPGQGDGYTF. The CDR3 DNA is TGTGCCAGCAGCCACCCGGGACAGGGAGATGGCTACACCTTC.

The rearrangement joins TRBV18 to TRBJ2-5, with 7 bases identical to TRBD1. The CDR3 length is 15 residues. CDR1 and CDR2 (germline): KGHSH, LQKENI. Trimming cost V 3 bases and J 5 bases; bases outside gene matches: 9. The CDR3 DNA reads as TGTGCCAGCTCACCCCCTACAGGGGCCGGGGAGACCCAGTACTTC. Amino acid sequence: CASSPPTGAGETQYF.

The genes are TRBV29-1 and TRBJ1-1; no clear D gene. V was clipped by 3 bases and J by 4 bases, with 15 bases between them. The length of the CDR3 is 14 residues. Germline V gene data show CDR1 as SQVTM and CDR2 as ANQGSEA. CDR3 DNA: TGCAGCGTTGAGGCGGGGAGGTGGATCACTGAAGCTTTCTTT. It encodes CSVEAGRWITEAFF.

This sequence joins TRBV7-2 and TRBJ1-1, with a possible D match to TRBD1 (6 bases). This CDR3 is 13 amino acids long. Germline assignment: CDR1 SGHTA and CDR2 FQGNSA. V was trimmed by 5 bases and J by 6 bases, leaving 13 bases between them. This chain's CDR3 is CASSRGRGAEAFF. The DNA for the CDR3 is TGTGCCAGCAGCCGTGGGAGGGGGGCTGAAGCTTTCTTT.

The chain combines TRBV7-9 with TRBJ1-2; 8 bases line up with TRBD1. This CDR3 contains 13 residues. CDR1 and CDR2 (germline): SEHNR, FQNEAQ (reference sequence). Trimming removed 6 bases from V and 4 bases from J; junction bases left unmatched: 4. The CDR3 reads CASRPTGVYGYTF. The CDR3 DNA is TGTGCCAGCAGACCGACAGGGGTCTATGGCTACACCTTC.

The chain recombines TRBV11-3 with TRBJ2-7; D remains unclear. V lost 2 bases to trimming and J lost 2 bases, with 10 bases between them. The CDR3 extends over 14 amino acids. Germline CDR1 is SGHNT and CDR2 is YENEEA. The CDR3 protein is CASSLFGSPYEQYF. The CDR3 region has the DNA TGTGCCAGCAGCTTATTTGGTAGCCCCTACGAGCAGTACTTC.

This chain joins TRBV14 and TRBJ2-7, with D tentatively TRBD1 (6 bases). This CDR3 region has 14 residues. In germline, CDR1 is SGHDN, CDR2 FVKESK. V gave up 4 bases and J gave up 1 base, with 11 bases separating them. For the CDR3, the DNA is TGTGCCAGCAGCCGGGACACCGTATCCTACGAGCAGTACTTC. Its translation: CASSRDTVSYEQYF. The full variable domain, rest sourced from reference TRBV14 and TRBJ2-7, is EAGVTQFPSHSVIEKGQTVTLRCDPISGHDNLYWYRRVMGKEIKFLLHFVKESKQDESGMPNNRFLAERTGGTYSTLKVQPAELEDSGVYFCASSRDTVSYEQYFGPGTRLTVT.

The chain links TRBV6-4 to TRBJ2-1, with TRBD2 identical over 8 bases. J gave up 1 base and V 3 bases, and 8 bases lay outside the gene matches. From germline, CDR1 is MRHNA and CDR2 SNTAGT. This CDR3 spans 17 amino acids. CDR3 coding DNA: TGTGCCAGCAGTGAGGGCGGGAGGCCCATATCCTACAATGAGCAGTTCTTC. Translating it yields CASSEGGRPISYNEQFF.

This clone was found once. The chain couples TRBV27 to TRBJ2-7; D is uncertain. The CDR3 extends over 13 amino acids. Trimming pared 4 bases from V and 2 bases from J, leaving 9 bases between. CDR1 MNHEY and CDR2 SMNVEV come from the germline V gene (reference sequence). CDR3 DNA: TGTGCCAGCAGTTCACAGATACCCTACGAGCAGTACTTC. It specifies CASSSQIPYEQYF.

V and J are TRBV28 and TRBJ2-7, with 11 bases aligning to TRBD2. The germline CDR1 and CDR2 sequences are MDHEN and SYDVKM. The CDR3 length is 18 residues. The trim removed 6 bases at V and 3 bases at J, leaving 16 bases unmatched. CDR3 coding DNA: TGTGCCAGCAGCCGCCGACTAGCGGGAAACACGATGCGCTACGAGCAGTACTTC. Translation: CASSRRLAGNTMRYEQYF.

The V gene is TRBV25-1, the J gene TRBJ2-7, with D tentatively TRBD1 (6 bases). Germline V gene lookup returns CDR1 MGHDK and CDR2 SYGVNS. V was cut by 7 bases and J by 0 bases, with 16 bases left in between. This CDR3 region has 15 residues. Here the CDR3 reads CASTQGRGNSYEQYF. The DNA for the CDR3 is TGTGCCAGCACTCAGGGCAGGGGCAACTCCTACGAGCAGTACTTC.

The chain joins TRBV11-2 to TRBJ2-7, with D possibly matching TRBD1 (6 bases). The CDR3 sequence is 13 residues long. The V gene's germline CDR1 is SGHAT and CDR2 FQNNGV. Trimming removed 0 bases from V and 7 bases from J, with 10 bases in between. CDR3 nucleotide sequence: TGTGCCAGCAGCTTAGAGGTCCAGGGGGAGCAGTACTTC. This gives the protein CASSLEVQGEQYF.

The chain uses TRBV28 and TRBJ1-2; tentatively, D is TRBD1 (5 bases). The V gene's germline CDR1 is MDHEN and CDR2 SYDVKM. V lost 6 bases and J lost 4, with 18 bases in between. The CDR3 is 15 residues long. The CDR3 DNA sequence: TGTGCCAGCAGACCGGGACTGCTCACCCGCTATGGCTACACCTTC. Translating it yields CASRPGLLTRYGYTF.

The V and J genes are TRBV28 and TRBJ2-7, with TRBD2 identical over 11 bases. This CDR3 contains 17 residues. Germline CDR1 MDHEN, CDR2 SYDVKM. The J segment lost 7 bases and the V segment lost 3 bases, leaving 14 bases of the junction unmatched. This CDR3 reads CASSFLLVLAGGLEQYF. In DNA, the CDR3 is TGTGCCAGCAGTTTCCTTTTAGTCCTAGCGGGAGGCTTGGAGCAGTACTTC.

This chain links TRBV20-1 with TRBJ1-2; tentative D call: TRBD1 (6 bases). Germline CDR1 DFQATT, CDR2 SNEGSKA (reference sequence). This CDR3 is built from 11 residues. Trimming stripped 5 bases from V and 13 bases from J, with 17 bases between. Here the CDR3 reads CSAPQGGRSTF. The CDR3 nucleotides are TGCAGTGCTCCACAGGGTGGCCGATCCACCTTC.

The rearrangement joins TRBV21-1 to TRBJ1-2. TRBV21-1 is tagged as a pseudogene. This CDR3 comprises 18 residues. Here the CDR3 DNA reads TGTGCCAGCAGCAAAGGCCTAAGGGGGGGGCATTTTGATCATGGCTACACCTTC. It is translated as CASSKGLRGGHFDHGYTF.

The V and J genes are TRBV4-2 and TRBJ2-1, with 12 bases matching TRBD2. Germline CDR1 LGHNA, CDR2 YNFKEQ. The CDR3 has 21 amino acids. V lost 4 bases to trimming and J lost 0 bases; unmatched junction nucleotides: 16. This CDR3 is CASSPSPGLAGNHGSYNEQFF. The DNA for the CDR3 is TGTGCCAGCAGCCCGAGCCCTGGACTAGCGGGGAACCATGGCTCCTACAATGAGCAGTTCTTC.